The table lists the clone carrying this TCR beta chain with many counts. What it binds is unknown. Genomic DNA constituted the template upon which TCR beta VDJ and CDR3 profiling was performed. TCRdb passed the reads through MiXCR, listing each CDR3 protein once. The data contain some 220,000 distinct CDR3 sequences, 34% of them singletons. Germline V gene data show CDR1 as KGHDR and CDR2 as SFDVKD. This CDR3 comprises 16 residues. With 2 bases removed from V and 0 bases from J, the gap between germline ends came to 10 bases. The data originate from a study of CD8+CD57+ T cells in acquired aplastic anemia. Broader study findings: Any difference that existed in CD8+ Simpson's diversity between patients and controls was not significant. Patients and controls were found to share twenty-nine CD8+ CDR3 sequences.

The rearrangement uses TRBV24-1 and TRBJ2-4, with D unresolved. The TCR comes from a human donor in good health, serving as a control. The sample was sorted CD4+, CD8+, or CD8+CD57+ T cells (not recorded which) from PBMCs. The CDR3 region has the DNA TGTGCCACCAGTGATTCGAGACACCTAGCCAAAAACATTCAGTACTTC. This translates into CATSDSRHLAKNIQYF.